This T cell receptor beta chain was observed in a study of radiation and T cells in renal cell carcinoma (dated by TCRdb to 2020 to 2021). With respect to the entire study: Samples came from a clinical trial, in which primary renal cell carcinomas received 15 Gy stereotactic body radiation therapy followed by nephrectomy 4 weeks later. A total of around 53 samples underwent TCR beta sequencing, made up of some 26 tumors and some 27 peripheral blood samples. In the roughly 49 samples combined, 4,016,671 unique CDR3 nucleotide sequences were found, encoding 2 million to 3 million unique CDR3 amino acid sequences.

TCR beta libraries were generated from genomic DNA with the immunoSEQ kit, following the manufacturer's recommendations. For library preparation, a first multiplex PCR was performed with proprietary primers, followed by a second PCR in which unique barcodes were added, and bead cleanups were performed after each round. Each sample batch included a kit-provided positive control reaction and a negative control reaction. The final libraries were assessed on an Agilent 4200 TapeStation D1000 ScreenTape, pooled by volume, and quantified by qPCR. An Illumina NextSeq500 fitted with a MidOutput 150-cycle cartridge performed the sequencing, running 156 Read1 cycles and 15 Index1 cycles with the kit's custom primers. The pooled library was loaded at around 1 pM, and around 20% PhiX control was spiked in. Per the authors' processing: Vendor-processed data were analyzed in R, with a clonotype defined as all T cells sharing the same CDR3 nucleotide sequence. For clone abundance analyses, frequencies were normalized to the 10,000 most abundant clones in each sample. Before analysis, public T cell clones were removed, and these numbered fewer than six per sample on average. Tumor-enriched clonotypes and baseline blood-enriched clonotypes were defined as those with an abundance difference of at least 32-fold between compartments. A beta-binomial differential abundance model was used to identify clonotypes that expanded or contracted between blood time points. Similarity between tumor and blood repertoires was quantified using the Baroni-Urbani and Buser coefficient, and groups were compared with two-tailed Wilcoxon tests in R. TCRdb re-hosts the immuneACCESS table, in-frame sequences only. Its copies lack some clones; in the studies checked, an unresolved V gene accounts for under half of them, and the cause for the rest is not known. V and J calls and clone size follow that table, whereas D and trimming were derived from the DNA. For this sample the table gives more than 95,000 clones, of which 81% were detected only once. The leading ten clones occupy roughly 5% of the sample.

In regard to this clone: This receptor's antigen is unknown. It has no much larger one-base neighbor in the sample; base qualities were not kept.

The CDR3 has 15 amino acids, counting the end cysteine and phenylalanine. Only the CDR3 DNA stays, 45 bases, in frame from base 1. Unmatched junction bases come to 6, with V trimmed by 1 base and J by 4 bases. The germline V gene yields MGHRA for CDR1 and YSYEKL for CDR2. The time point label on this specimen signifies: blood 2 weeks post-SBRT. Taken with the paper, the label for treatment or condition translates to: 15 Gy SBRT to primary tumor, nephrectomy 4 weeks later. To track tumor-enriched clonotypes, serial peripheral blood was sampled from radiation-treated patients at baseline and at 2 weeks and 4 weeks after SBRT. Every patient's renal cell carcinoma showed clear cell pathology. The QIAamp DNA Blood Mini Kit (Qiagen) was used to prepare genomic DNA for TCR sequencing. Samples were included in the analyses only if all quality control checks were passed. Broader findings and caveats from the paper: Because the trial had a single-armed design, the trial could not examine how radiation dose or scheduling affected the TCR repertoire. Changes in the blood repertoire were not tracked past 4 weeks after treatment. No pretreatment tumor biopsies were available, so the baseline intratumoral presence of clonotypes could not be determined. In blood, the top tumor clonotypes increased between baseline and 2 weeks post-radiation and then shrank by 4 weeks, which suggests that tumor-resident clones expanded only transiently.

Rearrangement joined TRBV4-1 to TRBJ1-2; TRBD1 agrees with 7 junctional bases. The source was blood, collected from a patient whose treatment included radiotherapy and nephrectomy. The TCR originated in a man aged 50 to 59 with renal cell carcinoma. At the DNA level, the sequence is TGCGCCAGCAGCCAAGGACGAGGGGGCCGCTATGGCTACACCTTC. Its protein reads: CASSQGRGGRYGYTF.